This T cell receptor beta chain comes out of a study of regulatory T cells in long-lasting Graves disease. Turning to the study itself: Antithyroid drugs had been taken under 3 months by newly diagnosed Graves' patients. General study findings and limits: Patients with persistent Graves' had lower TCR diversity than newly diagnosed patients.

Relying on iRepertoire HTBI primers and Arm-PCR of CDR3 regions, the team built TCR beta libraries. TCRdb reanalysed the multiplex PCR reads using MiXCR and keeps one entry per CDR3 protein. Altogether 400,000 to 450,000 distinct CDR3 sequences are present, about a sixth being singletons, with the ten largest covering 9.5% to 12%. For this clonotype: Its antigen is unidentified.

V was clipped by 5 bases and J by 3 bases; unmatched bases: 11. The CDR3 length is 17 residues. Time point reported: newly diagnosed GD, antithyroid drugs for less than 3 months. Scientists built the TCR library using RNA that was extracted from PBMCs. This sample also belongs to another study, concerning T cells in Graves' hyperthyroidism and ophthalmopathy.

The chain combines TRBV12-3 or TRBV12-4 with TRBJ2-4, with 9 bases aligning to TRBD1. The input for sequencing was peripheral blood mononuclear cells (PBMCs), taken at new diagnosis, from a patient treated with antithyroid drugs. The TCR comes from a woman aged 25-40 years with Graves disease. The CDR3 region has the DNA TGTGCCAGCAGTGGATACGGGACAGGGTCTGGCAAAAACATTCAGTACTTC. It yields the protein CASSGYGTGSGKNIQYF.